The clone carrying this T cell receptor beta chain was detected a few times. Antigen unknown. This record belongs to a study of beta chain features in type 1 diabetes. Study results and caveats: Cells carrying high TCR expression could end up over-represented when cDNA is sequenced. Moderate yet significant TCRB CDR3 shortening was seen in Type 1 diabetes patients in all four CD4+ subsets. Within patients, naive, central memory and Treg TCRB repertoires seemed more similar than within healthy donors.

Isolated RNA was reverse transcribed in full, so expressed TCRB transcripts were sequenced. Only in-frame clones appear in the TCRdb table, and some are missing; sequencing was by immunoSEQ multiplex PCR. Counted here are under 900,000 clones, about a sixth occurring once; the ten biggest clones make up around 0.02%. The CDR3 covers 15 residues. The germline gives CDR1 SGHRS, CDR2 YFSETQ. The ends lost 4 bases at V and 6 bases at J; junction bases unmatched: 11. Cell sorting via CD45RO/CCR7/CD25/CD127/CD95/CD27 was performed to obtain CD4+ naive, central memory, regulatory and stem cell-like memory cells.

V gene TRBV5-1 combines with J gene TRBJ2-7, with TRBD1 matching 9 bases. Sequenced input: naive CD4+ T cells from blood. This TCR was recovered from a young woman in good health. The DNA of the CDR3 is TGCGCCAGCAGCCCACTGTCGGGACAGGGTGGCGAGCAGTACTTC. Protein product: CASSPLSGQGGEQYF.